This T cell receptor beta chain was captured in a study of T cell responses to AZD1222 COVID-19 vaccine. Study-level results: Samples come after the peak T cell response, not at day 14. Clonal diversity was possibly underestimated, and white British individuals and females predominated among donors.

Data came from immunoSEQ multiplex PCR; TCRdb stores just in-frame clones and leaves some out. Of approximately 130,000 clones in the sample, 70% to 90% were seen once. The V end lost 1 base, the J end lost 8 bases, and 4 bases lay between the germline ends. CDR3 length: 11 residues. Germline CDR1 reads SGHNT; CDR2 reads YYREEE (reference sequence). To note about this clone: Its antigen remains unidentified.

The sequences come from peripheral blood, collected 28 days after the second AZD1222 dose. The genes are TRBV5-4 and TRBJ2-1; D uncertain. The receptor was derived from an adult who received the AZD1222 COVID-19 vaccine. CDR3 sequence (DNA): TGTGCCAGCAGCTTGAAAGATGAGCAGTTCTTC. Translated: CASSLKDEQFF.